The entry below describes one TCR beta chain. The data were obtained in a study of blood T cell repertoires in COVID-19. About the study: The United States, Italy and Spain provided the acute and convalescent COVID-19 samples.

The data were produced by immunoSEQ multiplex PCR, yet TCRdb's version contains in-frame clones alone and is incomplete. The sample consists of 37,000 or so clones, about 88% of them appearing once. This CDR3 spans 14 amino acids. Per germline, CDR1 SNHLY and CDR2 FYNNEI. Trimming removed 4 bases from V and 0 bases from J, with 7 bases in between. The genes are TRBV2 and TRBJ2-1; D uncertain. This receptor was taken from a man aged 60 to 75 with active COVID-19. The material sequenced was peripheral blood. For the CDR3, the DNA is TGTGCCAGCAGTGGTGCGGTCTCCTACAATGAGCAGTTCTTC. Its protein is CASSGAVSYNEQFF.